This T cell receptor (beta chain) was captured by sequencing in a study of shared clonotypes between healthy human individuals. Points from the study as a whole: Clonotype sharing levels among donors were expected to vary with sequencing depth. Represented diversity, genetic and exposure-history alike, was limited by few donors.

The table came from immunoSEQ multiplex PCR; TCRdb's copy has only in-frame clones and leaves some out. The sample lists hundreds of thousands of clones, 80% to 95% seen once, with under 30% in the top ten. Concerning this clone: The antigen is unknown.

From germline, CDR1 is ENHRY and CDR2 SYGVKD. The CDR3 is 14 amino acids. V shed 8 bases and J 1 base; nucleotides not matched to a gene: 5. CD45RO-negative, CCR7-selected cells formed the naive CD8 fraction, which excluded terminally differentiated effector memory CD45RA+ cells. This sequence was found in a man in his thirties or forties in good health. Sequenced material: naive CD8+ T cells sorted from blood. The chain is built from TRBV10-3 and TRBJ1-1, with 9 positions matching TRBD1. CDR3 amino acids: CAIGRQGENTEAFF. CDR3 nucleotide sequence: TGTGCCATCGGGAGACAGGGGGAGAACACTGAAGCTTTCTTT.